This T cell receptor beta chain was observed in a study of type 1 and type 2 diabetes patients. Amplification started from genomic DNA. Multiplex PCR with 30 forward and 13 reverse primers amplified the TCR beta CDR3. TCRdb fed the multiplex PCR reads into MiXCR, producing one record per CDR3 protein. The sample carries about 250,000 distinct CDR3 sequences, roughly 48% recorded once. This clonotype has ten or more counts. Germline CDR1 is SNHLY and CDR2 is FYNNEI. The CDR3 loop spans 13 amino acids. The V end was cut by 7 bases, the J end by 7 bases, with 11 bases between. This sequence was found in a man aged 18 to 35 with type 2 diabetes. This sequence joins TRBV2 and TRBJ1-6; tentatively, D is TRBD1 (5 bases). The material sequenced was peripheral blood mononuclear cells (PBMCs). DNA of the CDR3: TGTGCCAGCAACCGGGACGGGAATTCACCCCTCCACTTT. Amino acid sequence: CASNRDGNSPLHF. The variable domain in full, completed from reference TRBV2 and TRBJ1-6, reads EPEVTQTPSHQVTQMGQEVILRCVPISNHLYFYWYRQILGQKVEFLVSFYNNEISEKSEIFDDQFSVERPDGSNFTLKIRSTKLEDSAMYFCASNRDGNSPLHFGNGTRLTVT.